The T cell receptor beta chain described here comes from a study of PD-L1 blockade in urothelial cancer. Germline lookup yields CDR1 SGHRS and CDR2 YFSETQ. The CDR3 totals 16 residues. V trimming: 3 bases; J trimming: 5 bases; junction bases outside the gene matches: 13. Generated by immunoSEQ multiplex PCR, the TCRdb table keeps only in-frame clones and is missing some. The sample contains about 88,000 clones, 90% of which appear only once. The V call is TRBV5-1, the J call TRBJ2-5; 7 bases line up with TRBD1. The TCR was taken from a man aged 60-69 years with urothelial cancer. This specimen was PBMCs, taken around atezolizumab (anti-PD-L1) treatment. The CDR3 DNA reads as TGCGCCAGCAGCTCAGGGACAGCGATTGTTTATGAGACCCAGTACTTC. This sequence encodes CASSSGTAIVYETQYF.